This T cell receptor beta chain originates from a study of monozygotic twins with inflammatory bowel disease. UMIs bearing a 6-nucleotide sample barcode were added through template switching. From the 5' RACE reads, TCRdb lists one entry per CDR3 protein and no DNA. The table lists 90,000 to 110,000 distinct CDR3 sequences. The CDR3 runs 17 residues. Germline lookup yields CDR1 SGHRS and CDR2 YFSETQ. The receptor was derived from a human donor with ulcerative colitis or Crohn's disease, or a healthy co-twin of an affected twin (not recorded which). Sequences were obtained from blood. The V gene is TRBV5-1, the J gene TRBJ2-7; TCRdb selects TRBD1, and the lack of DNA leaves this call unchecked. This CDR3 is CASSLVGGTTPFYEQYF.